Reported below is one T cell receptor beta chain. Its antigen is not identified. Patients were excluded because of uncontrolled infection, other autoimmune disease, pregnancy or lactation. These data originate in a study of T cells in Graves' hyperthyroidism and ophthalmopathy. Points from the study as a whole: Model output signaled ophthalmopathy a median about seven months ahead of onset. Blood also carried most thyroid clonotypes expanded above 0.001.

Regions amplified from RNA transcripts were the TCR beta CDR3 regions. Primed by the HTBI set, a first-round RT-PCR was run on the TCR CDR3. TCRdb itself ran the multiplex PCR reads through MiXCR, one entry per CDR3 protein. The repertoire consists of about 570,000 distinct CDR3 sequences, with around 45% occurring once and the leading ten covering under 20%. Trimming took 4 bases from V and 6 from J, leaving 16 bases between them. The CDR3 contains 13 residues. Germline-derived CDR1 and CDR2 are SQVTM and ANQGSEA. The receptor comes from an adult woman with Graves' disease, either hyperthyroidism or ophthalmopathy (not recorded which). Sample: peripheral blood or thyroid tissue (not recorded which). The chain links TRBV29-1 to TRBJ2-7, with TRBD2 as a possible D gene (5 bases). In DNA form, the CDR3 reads TGCAGCGTTGCGCCGGGGAGCTTAGGCGAGCAGTACTTC. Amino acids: CSVAPGSLGEQYF.